The rows below give T cell receptor beta chains drawn from one sample of a study of blood T cell repertoires in COVID-19. The assay was immunoSEQ multiplex PCR, and TCRdb's table has in-frame clones only and misses some. The sample lists a few hundred thousand clones; about 87% were seen once. Sequencing input: peripheral blood. The receptors derive from a man in his sixties who had recovered from COVID-19. Each CDR3 is given with its conserved first and last residue. Fields, in order: V gene, J gene, CDR3 protein.

TRBV12-5,TRBJ2-3,CASGLSSADTQYF
TRBV9,TRBJ2-7,CASSRGGYEQYF
TRBV3-1/TRBV3-2,TRBJ2-5,CASSHPTLAGGRETQYF
TRBV2,TRBJ1-6,CASSGRQGRSSPLHF
TRBV10-1,TRBJ2-7,CASSERTSGSYEQYF
TRBV10-1,TRBJ1-2,CASQRQGGYGYTF
TRBV2,TRBJ1-2,CASKAGGDYGYTF
TRBV7-9,TRBJ2-2,CASSLVRSNTGELFF
TRBV6-5,TRBJ2-3,CASRTSGASDTQYF
TRBV2,TRBJ1-2,CASRAQGSQRYGYTF
TRBV10-3,TRBJ2-7,CAISESDRTGSLGEQYF
TRBV7-2,TRBJ1-5,CASSPAPEEPQHF
TRBV24-1,TRBJ2-2,CATGDRGRITGELFF
TRBV15,TRBJ2-2,CATSRRTGNTGELFF
TRBV6-5,TRBJ2-2,CASSRRQGNTGELFF
TRBV29-1,TRBJ2-7,CSVTRGQGSYEQYF
TRBV29-1,TRBJ1-1,CSVEQYTEAFF
TRBV6-2/TRBV6-3,TRBJ1-1,CASSYLQPNTEAFF
TRBV7-8,TRBJ1-1,CASSDREAFF
TRBV6-5,TRBJ2-7,CASKTDPRSYEQYF
TRBV3-1/TRBV3-2,TRBJ2-2,CASSQIPSGGSNTGELFF
TRBV5-1,TRBJ1-3,CASSLVGADGNTIYF
TRBV30,TRBJ1-2,CALFLWTVSPYGYTF
TRBV13,TRBJ2-7,CASSLYTGGRDEQYF
TRBV18,TRBJ1-6,CASSLRDRGSPLHF
TRBV7-2,TRBJ1-1,CASSLSWNTEAFF
TRBV5-1,TRBJ1-2,CASSLGQPNYGYTF
TRBV9,TRBJ2-7,CASSPRGSTYEQYF
TRBV19,TRBJ2-7,CASSIAGFSYEQYF
TRBV4-1,TRBJ1-6,CASSQEAGVNSPLHF
TRBV27,TRBJ2-1,CASSFLGQGPYNEQFF
TRBV5-1,TRBJ1-3,CASSLGSTGSGNTIYF
TRBV5-1,TRBJ2-3,CASSFLGAVSDTQYF
TRBV5-6,TRBJ1-6,CASRLGSSYNSPLHF
TRBV2,TRBJ1-4,CASSASGSRRDNEKLFF
TRBV3-1/TRBV3-2,TRBJ1-2,CASSQGPGRSYGYTF
TRBV24-1,TRBJ2-7,CATSDVRSQQYF
TRBV5-6,TRBJ1-6,CASSLFSNSPLHF
TRBV5-1,TRBJ2-5,CASSSGQPQETQYF
TRBV6-2/TRBV6-3,TRBJ2-1,CASSYSRGEIYNEQFF
TRBV7-7,TRBJ2-2,CASSLGESGELFF
TRBV21-1,TRBJ1-1,CARTGYGKRNTEAFF
TRBV2,TRBJ1-2,CASGAQGQFNYGYTF
TRBV7-2,TRBJ1-1,CASSSVGLEAFF
TRBV11-2,TRBJ2-7,CASSLRQFSYEQYF
TRBV18,TRBJ2-7,CASSPVRTGGFYEQYF
TRBV11-1,TRBJ2-1,CASRPRGGEQFF
TRBV9,TRBJ1-2,CASSGTGTGAGYTF
TRBV12-3/TRBV12-4,TRBJ1-1,CASTIRANTEAFF
TRBV21-1,TRBJ2-6,CASSISGANVLTF
TRBV5-5,TRBJ2-3,CASSSAGADTQYF
TRBV7-9,TRBJ1-1,CASSFPPQWDTEAFF
TRBV29-1,TRBJ2-5,CSVRGAQETQYF
TRBV6-2/TRBV6-3,TRBJ2-7,CASSYRFVQGPYF
TRBV5-1,TRBJ2-3,CASSFGRGRVDTQYF
TRBV5-1,TRBJ1-1,CASSLTGRSEAFF
TRBV10-1,TRBJ1-1,CASSEGGMNTEAFF
TRBV19,TRBJ1-6,CASSIDNSGSSYNSPLHF
TRBV30,TRBJ1-6,CAWRGQDNSPLHF